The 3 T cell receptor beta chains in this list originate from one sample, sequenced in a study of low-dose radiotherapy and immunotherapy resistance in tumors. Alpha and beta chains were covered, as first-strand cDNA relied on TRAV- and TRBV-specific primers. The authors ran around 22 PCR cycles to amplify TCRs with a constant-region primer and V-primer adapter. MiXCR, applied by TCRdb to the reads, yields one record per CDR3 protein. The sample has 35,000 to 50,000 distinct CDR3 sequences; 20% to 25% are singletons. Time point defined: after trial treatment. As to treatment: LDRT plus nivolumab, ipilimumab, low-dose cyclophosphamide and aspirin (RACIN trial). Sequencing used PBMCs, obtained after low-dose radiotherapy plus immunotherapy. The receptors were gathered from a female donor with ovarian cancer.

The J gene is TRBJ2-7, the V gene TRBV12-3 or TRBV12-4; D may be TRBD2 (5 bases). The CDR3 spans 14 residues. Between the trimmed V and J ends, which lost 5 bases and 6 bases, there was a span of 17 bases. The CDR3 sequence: CASSNTGVPLEQYF. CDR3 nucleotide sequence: TGTGCCAGCAGTAACACCGGGGTCCCTCTCGAGCAGTACTTC.

CDR3 region: CASSLEEGGNWYYTQYF. The CDR3, as DNA: TGTGCCAGCAGCTTAGAGGAAGGGGGAAACTGGTACTACACGCAGTACTTC. The rearrangement links TRBV11-2 to TRBJ2-7; D perhaps matches TRBD1 (6 bases). The length of the CDR3 is 17 residues. Trimming removed 0 bases from V and 9 bases from J, with 24 bases in between. Looked up from germline, CDR1 is SGHAT and CDR2 is FQNNGV.

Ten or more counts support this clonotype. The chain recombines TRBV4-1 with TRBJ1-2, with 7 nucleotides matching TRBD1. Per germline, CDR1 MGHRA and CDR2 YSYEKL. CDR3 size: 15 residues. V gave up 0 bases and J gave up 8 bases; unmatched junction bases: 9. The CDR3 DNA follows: TGCGCCAGCAGCCAAGATGATTGGTCAGGGGGAGGCTACACCTTC. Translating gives CASSQDDWSGGGYTF.